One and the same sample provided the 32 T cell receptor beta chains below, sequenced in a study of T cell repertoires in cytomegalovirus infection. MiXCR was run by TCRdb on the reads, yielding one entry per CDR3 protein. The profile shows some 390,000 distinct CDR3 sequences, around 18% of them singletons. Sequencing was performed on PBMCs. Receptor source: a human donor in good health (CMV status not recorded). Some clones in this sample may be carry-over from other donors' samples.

This CDR3 reads CASQERDLTDTQHF. The DNA of the CDR3 is TGTGCCAGCCAGGAAAGGGACCTCACAGATACGCAGCATTTT. V is TRBV14 and J is TRBJ2-3, with D maybe TRBD1 (5 bases). TRBJ1-5 matches the DNA end more closely, so the J call is doubtful. There are 14 residues in the CDR3. Germline CDR1 SGHDN, CDR2 FVKESK.

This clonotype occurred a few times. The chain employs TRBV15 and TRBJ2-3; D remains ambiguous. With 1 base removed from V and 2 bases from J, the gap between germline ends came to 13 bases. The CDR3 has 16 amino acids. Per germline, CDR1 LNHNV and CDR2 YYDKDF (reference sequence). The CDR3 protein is CATSRGLLRDTDTQYF. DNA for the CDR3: TGTGCCACCAGCAGAGGGTTATTAAGGGACACAGATACGCAGTATTTT.

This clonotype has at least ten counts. This chain's CDR3 is CASSLGGNTIYF. The CDR3 DNA reads as TGTGCCAGCAGCTTAGGGGGAAACACCATATATTTT. The chain couples TRBV7-2 to TRBJ1-3, with no clear D. Germline V gene data show CDR1 as SGHTA and CDR2 as FQGNSA. This CDR3 comprises 12 residues. The V and J ends lost 1 base and 4 bases respectively, with 2 bases between them.

The CDR3: CASSQAHLGATDTQYF. CDR3 DNA: TGTGCCAGCAGCCAAGCCCACCTCGGGGCCACAGATACGCAGTATTTT. J is TRBJ2-3 and V is TRBV3-1; D is possibly TRBD1 or TRBD2 (5 bases each). The ends were cut back, 1 base at V and 2 bases at J, with 13 bases in the middle. CDR3 length equals 16 residues. Germline V lookup: CDR1 LGHDT, CDR2 YNNKEL (reference sequence).

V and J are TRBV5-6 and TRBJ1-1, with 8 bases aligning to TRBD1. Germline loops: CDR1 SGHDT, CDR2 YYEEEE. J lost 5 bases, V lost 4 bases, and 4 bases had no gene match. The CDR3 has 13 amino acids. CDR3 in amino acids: CASSVTGGTEAFF. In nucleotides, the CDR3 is TGTGCCAGCAGCGTTACAGGGGGAACTGAAGCTTTCTTT.

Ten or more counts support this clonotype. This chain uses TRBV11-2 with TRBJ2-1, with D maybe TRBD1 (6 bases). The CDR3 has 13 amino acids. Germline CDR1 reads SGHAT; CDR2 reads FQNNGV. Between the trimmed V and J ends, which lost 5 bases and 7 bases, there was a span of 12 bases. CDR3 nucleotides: TGTGCCAGCAGCCACGGTAGGGGGAATGAGCAGTTCTTC. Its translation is CASSHGRGNEQFF.

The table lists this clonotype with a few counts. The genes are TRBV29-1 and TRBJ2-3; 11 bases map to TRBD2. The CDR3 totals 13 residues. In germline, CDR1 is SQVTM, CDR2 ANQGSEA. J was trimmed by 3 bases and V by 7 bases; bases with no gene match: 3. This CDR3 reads CSATSGGTDTQYF. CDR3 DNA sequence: TGCAGCGCTACTAGCGGGGGTACAGATACGCAGTATTTT.

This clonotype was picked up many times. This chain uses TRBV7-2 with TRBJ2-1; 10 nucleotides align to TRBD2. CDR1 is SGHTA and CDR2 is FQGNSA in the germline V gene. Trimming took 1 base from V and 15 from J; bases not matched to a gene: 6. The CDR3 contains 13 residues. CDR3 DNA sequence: TGTGCCAGCAGCTTAGAGCGGGGACTAGCGCTGTTCTTC. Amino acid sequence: CASSLERGLALFF. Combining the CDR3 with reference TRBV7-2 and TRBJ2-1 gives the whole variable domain GAGVSQSPSNKVTEKGKDVELRCDPISGHTALYWYRQSLGQGLEFLIYFQGNSAPDKSGLPSDRFSAERTGGSVSTLTIQRTQQEDSAVYLCASSLERGLALFFGPGTRLTVL.

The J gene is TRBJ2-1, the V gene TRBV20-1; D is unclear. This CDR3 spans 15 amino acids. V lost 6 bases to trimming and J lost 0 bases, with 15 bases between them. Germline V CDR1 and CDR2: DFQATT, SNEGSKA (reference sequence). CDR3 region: CSATGQRSSYNEQFF. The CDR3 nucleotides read TGCAGTGCCACGGGCCAGCGAAGCTCCTACAATGAGCAGTTCTTC.

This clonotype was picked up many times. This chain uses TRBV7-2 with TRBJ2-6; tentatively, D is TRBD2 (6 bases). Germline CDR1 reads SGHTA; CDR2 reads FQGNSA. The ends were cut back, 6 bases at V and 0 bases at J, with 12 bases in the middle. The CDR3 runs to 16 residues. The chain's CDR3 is CASRRGTLSGANVLTF. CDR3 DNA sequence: TGTGCCAGCAGACGGGGGACCCTCTCTGGGGCCAACGTCCTGACTTTC.

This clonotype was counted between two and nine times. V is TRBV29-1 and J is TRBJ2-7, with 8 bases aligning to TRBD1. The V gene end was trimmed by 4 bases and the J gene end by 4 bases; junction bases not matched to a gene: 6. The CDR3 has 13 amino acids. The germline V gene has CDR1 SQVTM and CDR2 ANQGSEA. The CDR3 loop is CSVGGQGVYEQYF. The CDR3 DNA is TGCAGCGTTGGAGGACAGGGAGTATACGAGCAGTACTTC.

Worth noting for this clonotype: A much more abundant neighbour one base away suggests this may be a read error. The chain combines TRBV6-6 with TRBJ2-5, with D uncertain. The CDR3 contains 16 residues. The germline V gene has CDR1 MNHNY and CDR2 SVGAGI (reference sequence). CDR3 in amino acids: CASSYSTQVYQENQYF. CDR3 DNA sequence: TGTGCCAGCAGTTACTCGACGCAGGTGTACCAAGAGAACCAGTACTTC.

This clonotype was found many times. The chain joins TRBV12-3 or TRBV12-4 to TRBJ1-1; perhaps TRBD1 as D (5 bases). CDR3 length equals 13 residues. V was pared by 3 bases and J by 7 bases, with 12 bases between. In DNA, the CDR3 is TGTGCCAGCAGTTTGGGGGGGGAGGGTGAAGCTTTCTTT. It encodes CASSLGGEGEAFF.

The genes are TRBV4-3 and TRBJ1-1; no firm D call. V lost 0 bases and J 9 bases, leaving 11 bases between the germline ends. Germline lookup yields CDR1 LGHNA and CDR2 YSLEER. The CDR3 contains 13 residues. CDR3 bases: TGCGCCAGCAGCCAAGATCCGGGGAGTAAAGCTTTCTTT. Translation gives CASSQDPGSKAFF.

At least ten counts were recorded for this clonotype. The CDR3 loop reads CASSLSGGGQQTQYF. The CDR3, as DNA: TGTGCCAGCAGCTTGAGCGGGGGGGGTCAACAGACCCAGTACTTC. The chain combines TRBV7-2 with TRBJ2-5, with TRBD2 matching over 10 bases. The germline CDR1 and CDR2 sequences are SGHTA and FQGNSA. The CDR3 length is 15 residues. Trimming cost V 3 bases and J 6 bases; bases outside gene matches: 7.

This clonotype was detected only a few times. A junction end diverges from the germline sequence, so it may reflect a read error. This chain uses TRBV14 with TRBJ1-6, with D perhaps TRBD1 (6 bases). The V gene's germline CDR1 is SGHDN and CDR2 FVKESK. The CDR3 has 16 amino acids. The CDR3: CASRQTGSSYNSPLHF. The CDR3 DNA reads TGTGCCAGCCGCCAGACAGGCAGCTCCTATAATTCACCCCTCCACTTT.

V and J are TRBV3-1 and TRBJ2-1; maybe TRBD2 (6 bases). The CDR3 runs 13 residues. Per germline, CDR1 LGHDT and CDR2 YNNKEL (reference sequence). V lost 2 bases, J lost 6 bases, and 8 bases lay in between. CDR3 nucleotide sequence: TGTGCCAGCAGCCAAAGGAGGGGCAATGAGCAGTTCTTC. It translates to CASSQRRGNEQFF.

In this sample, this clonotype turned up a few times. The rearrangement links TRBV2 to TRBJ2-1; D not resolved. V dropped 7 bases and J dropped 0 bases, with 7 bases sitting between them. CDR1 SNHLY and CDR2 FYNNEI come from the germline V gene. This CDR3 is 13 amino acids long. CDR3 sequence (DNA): TGTGCCAGCACGGTAGCCTCCTACAATGAGCAGTTCTTC. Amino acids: CASTVASYNEQFF.

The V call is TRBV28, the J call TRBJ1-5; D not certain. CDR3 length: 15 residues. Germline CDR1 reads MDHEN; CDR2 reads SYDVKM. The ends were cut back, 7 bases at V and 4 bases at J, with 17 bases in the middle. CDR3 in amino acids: CASTPRLKANQPQHF. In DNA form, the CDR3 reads TGTGCCAGCACCCCACGGTTGAAGGCTAATCAGCCCCAGCATTTT.

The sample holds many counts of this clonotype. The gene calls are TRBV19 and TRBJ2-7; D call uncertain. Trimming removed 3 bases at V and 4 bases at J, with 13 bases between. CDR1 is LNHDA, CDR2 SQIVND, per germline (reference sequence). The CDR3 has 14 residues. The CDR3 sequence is CASSMAQNDYEQYF. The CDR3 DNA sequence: TGTGCCAGTAGTATGGCGCAGAATGATTACGAGCAGTACTTC.

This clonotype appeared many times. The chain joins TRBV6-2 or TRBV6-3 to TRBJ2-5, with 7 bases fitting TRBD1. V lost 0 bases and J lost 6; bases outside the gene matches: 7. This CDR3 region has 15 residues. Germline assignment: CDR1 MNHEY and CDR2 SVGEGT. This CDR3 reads CASSYSEGAEKTQYF. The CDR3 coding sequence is TGTGCCAGCAGTTACTCAGAGGGGGCCGAGAAGACCCAGTACTTC.

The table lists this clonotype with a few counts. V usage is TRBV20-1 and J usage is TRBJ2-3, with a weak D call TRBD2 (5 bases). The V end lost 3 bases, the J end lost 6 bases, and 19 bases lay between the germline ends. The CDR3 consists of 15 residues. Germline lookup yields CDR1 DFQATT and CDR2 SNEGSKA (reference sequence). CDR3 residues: CSARNPSGPGDTQYF. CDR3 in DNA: TGCAGTGCTAGGAACCCCAGCGGCCCCGGGGATACGCAGTATTTT.

CDR3 residues: CASSPGQGEAFF. For the CDR3, the DNA is TGTGCCAGCAGCCCGGGACAGGGGGAAGCTTTCTTT. The chain carries TRBV28 and TRBJ1-1; 10 positions agree with TRBD1. In germline, CDR1 is MDHEN, CDR2 SYDVKM. This CDR3 region has 12 residues. Trimming cost V 6 bases and J 8 bases; bases outside gene matches: 3.

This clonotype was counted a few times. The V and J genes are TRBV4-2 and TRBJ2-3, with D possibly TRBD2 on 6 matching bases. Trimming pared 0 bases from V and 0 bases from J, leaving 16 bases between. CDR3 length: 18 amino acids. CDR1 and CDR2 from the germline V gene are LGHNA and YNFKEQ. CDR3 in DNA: TGTGCCAGCAGCCAAGAAGGTCCCCACGGGGGAAGCACAGATACGCAGTATTTT. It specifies CASSQEGPHGGSTDTQYF.

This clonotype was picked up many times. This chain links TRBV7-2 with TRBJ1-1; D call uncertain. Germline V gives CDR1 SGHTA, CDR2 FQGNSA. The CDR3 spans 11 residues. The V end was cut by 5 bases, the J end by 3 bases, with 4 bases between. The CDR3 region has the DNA TGTGCCAGCAGCCATCACACTGAAGCTTTCTTT. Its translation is CASSHHTEAFF.

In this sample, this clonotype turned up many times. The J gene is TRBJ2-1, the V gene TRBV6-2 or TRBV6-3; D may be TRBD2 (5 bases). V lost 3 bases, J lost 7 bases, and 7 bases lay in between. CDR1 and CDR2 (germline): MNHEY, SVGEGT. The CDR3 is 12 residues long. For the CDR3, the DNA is TGTGCCAGCAGTTATAGAGGGAATGAGCAGTTCTTC. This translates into CASSYRGNEQFF.

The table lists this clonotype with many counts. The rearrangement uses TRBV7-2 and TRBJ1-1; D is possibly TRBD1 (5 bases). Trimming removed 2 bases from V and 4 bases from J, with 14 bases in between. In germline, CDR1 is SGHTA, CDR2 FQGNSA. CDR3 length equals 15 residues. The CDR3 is CASSLRGRVGTEAFF. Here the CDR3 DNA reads TGTGCCAGCAGCTTACGGGGCAGGGTAGGCACTGAAGCTTTCTTT.

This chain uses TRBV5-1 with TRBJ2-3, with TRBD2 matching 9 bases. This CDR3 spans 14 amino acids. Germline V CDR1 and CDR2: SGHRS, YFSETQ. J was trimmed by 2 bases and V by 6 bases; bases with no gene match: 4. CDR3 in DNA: TGCGCCAGCAAGGCTAGCGGGATCACAGATACGCAGTATTTT. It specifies CASKASGITDTQYF.

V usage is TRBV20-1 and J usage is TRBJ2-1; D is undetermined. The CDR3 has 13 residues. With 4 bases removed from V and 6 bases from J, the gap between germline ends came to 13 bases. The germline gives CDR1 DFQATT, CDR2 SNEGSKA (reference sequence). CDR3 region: CSANVQTINEQFF. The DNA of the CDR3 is TGCAGTGCTAACGTCCAGACCATCAATGAGCAGTTCTTC.

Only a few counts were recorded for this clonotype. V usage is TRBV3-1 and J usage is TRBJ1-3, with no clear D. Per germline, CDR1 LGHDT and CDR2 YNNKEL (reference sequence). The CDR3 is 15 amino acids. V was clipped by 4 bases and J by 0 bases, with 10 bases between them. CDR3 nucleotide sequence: TGTGCCAGCAGCCTCGCGGCCCGCTCTGGAAACACCATATATTTT. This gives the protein CASSLAARSGNTIYF.

The CDR3 DNA follows: TGCAGTTTCCAGGCAGGGGGAACTGAAGCTTTCTTT. This sequence encodes CSFQAGGTEAFF. This sequence joins TRBV20-1 and TRBJ1-1, with TRBD1 identical over 7 bases. This CDR3 has 12 amino acids. The J segment lost 5 bases and the V segment lost 8 bases, leaving 8 bases of the junction unmatched. Germline lookup yields CDR1 DFQATT and CDR2 SNEGSKA (reference sequence).

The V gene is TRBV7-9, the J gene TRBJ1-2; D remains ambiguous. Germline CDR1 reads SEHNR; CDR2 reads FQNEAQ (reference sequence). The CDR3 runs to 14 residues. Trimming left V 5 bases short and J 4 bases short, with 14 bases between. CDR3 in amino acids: CASSRLDGRYGYTF. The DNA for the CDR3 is TGTGCCAGCAGCCGCCTGGACGGACGCTATGGCTACACCTTC. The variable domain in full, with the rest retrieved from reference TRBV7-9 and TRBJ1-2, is DTGVSQNPRHKITKRGQNVTFRCDPISEHNRLYWYRQTLGQGPEFLTYFQNEAQLEKSRLLSDRFSAERPKGSFSTLEIQRTEQGDSAMYLCASSRLDGRYGYTFGSGTRLTVV.